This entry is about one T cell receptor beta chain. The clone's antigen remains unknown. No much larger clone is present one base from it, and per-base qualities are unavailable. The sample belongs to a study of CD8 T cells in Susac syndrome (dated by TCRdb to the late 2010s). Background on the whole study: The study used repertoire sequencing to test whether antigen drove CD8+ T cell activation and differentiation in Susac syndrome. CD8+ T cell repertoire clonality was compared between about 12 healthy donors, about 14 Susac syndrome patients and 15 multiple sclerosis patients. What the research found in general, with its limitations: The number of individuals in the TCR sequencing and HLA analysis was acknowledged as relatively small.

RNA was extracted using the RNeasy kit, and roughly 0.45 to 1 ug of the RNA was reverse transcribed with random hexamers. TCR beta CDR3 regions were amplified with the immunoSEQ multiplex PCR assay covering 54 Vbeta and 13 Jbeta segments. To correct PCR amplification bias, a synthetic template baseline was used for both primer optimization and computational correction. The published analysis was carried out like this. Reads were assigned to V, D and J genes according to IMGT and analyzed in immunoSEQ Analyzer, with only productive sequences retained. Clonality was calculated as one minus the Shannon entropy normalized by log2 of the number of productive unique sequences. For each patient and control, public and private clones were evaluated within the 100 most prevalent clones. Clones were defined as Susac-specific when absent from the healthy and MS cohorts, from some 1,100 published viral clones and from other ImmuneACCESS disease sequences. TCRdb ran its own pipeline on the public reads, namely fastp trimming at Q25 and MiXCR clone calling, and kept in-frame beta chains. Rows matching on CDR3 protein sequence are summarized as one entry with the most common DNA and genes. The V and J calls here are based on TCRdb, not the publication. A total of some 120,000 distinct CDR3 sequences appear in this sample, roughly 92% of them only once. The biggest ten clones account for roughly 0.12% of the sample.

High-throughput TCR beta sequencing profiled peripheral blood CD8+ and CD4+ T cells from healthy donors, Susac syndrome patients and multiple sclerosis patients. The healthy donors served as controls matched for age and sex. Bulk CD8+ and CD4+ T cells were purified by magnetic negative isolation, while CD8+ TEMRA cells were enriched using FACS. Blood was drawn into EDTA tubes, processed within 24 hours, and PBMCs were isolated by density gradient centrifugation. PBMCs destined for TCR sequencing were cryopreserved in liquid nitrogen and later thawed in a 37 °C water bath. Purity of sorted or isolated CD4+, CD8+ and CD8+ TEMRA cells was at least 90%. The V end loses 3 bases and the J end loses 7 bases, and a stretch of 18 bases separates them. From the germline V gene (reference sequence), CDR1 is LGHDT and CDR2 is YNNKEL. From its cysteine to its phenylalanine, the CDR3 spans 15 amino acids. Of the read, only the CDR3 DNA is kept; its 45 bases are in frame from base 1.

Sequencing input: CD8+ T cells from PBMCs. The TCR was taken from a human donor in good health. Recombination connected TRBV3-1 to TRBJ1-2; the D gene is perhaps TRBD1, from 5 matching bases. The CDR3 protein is CASSQAGTKIFGYTF. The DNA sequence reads TGTGCCAGCAGCCAGGCCGGGACGAAGATCTTTGGCTACACCTTC.